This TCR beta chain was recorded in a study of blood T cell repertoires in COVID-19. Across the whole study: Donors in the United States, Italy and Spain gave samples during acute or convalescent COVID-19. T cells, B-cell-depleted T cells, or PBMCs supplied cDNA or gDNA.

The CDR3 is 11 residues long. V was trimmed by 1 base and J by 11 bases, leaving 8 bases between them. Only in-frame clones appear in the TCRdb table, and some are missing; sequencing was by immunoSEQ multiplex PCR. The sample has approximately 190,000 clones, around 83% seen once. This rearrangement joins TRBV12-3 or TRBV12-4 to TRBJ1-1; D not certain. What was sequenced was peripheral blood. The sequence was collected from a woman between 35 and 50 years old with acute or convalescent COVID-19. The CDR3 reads CASSLEVEAFF. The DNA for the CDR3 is TGTGCCAGCAGTTTAGAGGTGGAGGCTTTCTTT.